This T cell receptor beta chain stems from a study of cytomegalovirus exposure and HLA in healthy donors. Findings and limits, study-wide: Accurate prediction of most subjects' HLA-A and HLA-B alleles from TCR beta sequences was reported.

A multiplex PCR was run with 60 Vbeta primers and 13 Jbeta primers. The repertoire was sequenced with immunoSEQ multiplex PCR; TCRdb's copy has only in-frame clones and lacks some. There are over 90,000 clones in the sample; about 74% occur only once, and roughly 9.1% lies in the top ten. This clone was picked up a small number of times. Antigen: not known. V gave up 4 bases and J gave up 5 bases; unmatched junction bases: 9. The germline V gene has CDR1 LNHDA and CDR2 SQIVND (reference sequence). This CDR3 has 15 amino acids. V usage is TRBV19 and J usage is TRBJ2-7, with 9 bases that match TRBD2. The TCR was taken from a male donor in good health and CMV-seropositive. Sequenced: PBMCs. The CDR3 DNA is TGTGCCAGTAGTACCCAGGCGGGAGGGGACCACGAGCAGTACTTC. This codes for CASSTQAGGDHEQYF. The variable domain in full, completed from reference TRBV19 and TRBJ2-7, reads DGGITQSPKYLFRKEGQNVTLSCEQNLNHDAMYWYRQDPGQGLRLIYYSQIVNDFQKGDIAEGYSVSREKKESFPLTVTSAQKNPTAFYLCASSTQAGGDHEQYFGPGTRLTVT.